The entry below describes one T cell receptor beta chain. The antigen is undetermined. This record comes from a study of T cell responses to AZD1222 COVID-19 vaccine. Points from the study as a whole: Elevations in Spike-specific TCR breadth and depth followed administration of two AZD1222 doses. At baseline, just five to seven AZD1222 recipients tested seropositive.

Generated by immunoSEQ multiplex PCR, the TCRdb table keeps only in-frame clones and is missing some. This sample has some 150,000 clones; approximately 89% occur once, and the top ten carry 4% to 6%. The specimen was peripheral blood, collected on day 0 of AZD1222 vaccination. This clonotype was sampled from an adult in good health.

The CDR3 sequence: CASSLDTGYPLTGELFF. The CDR3 DNA is TGCGCCAGCAGCCTTGACACAGGGTACCCATTAACCGGGGAGCTGTTTTTT. The chain joins TRBV4-3 to TRBJ2-2, with D possibly TRBD1 on 6 matching bases. CDR1 is LGHNA and CDR2 is YSLEER in the germline V gene. The CDR3 is 17 amino acids. V lost 4 bases and J 5 bases, leaving 20 bases between the germline ends.